This section outlines one T cell receptor beta chain sequence together with its context. The antigen is undetermined. TCRdb called the RT-PCR reads again in MiXCR, with one record for every CDR3 protein. The sample shows approximately 290,000 distinct CDR3 sequences, roughly 22% of them seen only once. These data come from a study of response to subunit inactivated influenza vaccine. General study points: Authors suggested each seasonal influenza vaccination recruits few new T cells.

This sequence originates from a man aged 45 to 70 who received an inactivated influenza vaccine. The sequencing here drew on PBMCs from blood, taken 21 months after vaccination.

The CDR3 bases are TGTGCCAGCAGCTCCTGGGAGGGGGTCTACAATGAGCAGTTCTTC. Its protein product is CASSSWEGVYNEQFF. The chain has TRBV11-2 and TRBJ2-1, with D possibly TRBD2 on 7 matching bases. Germline-derived CDR1 and CDR2 are SGHAT and FQNNGV. Trimming stripped 4 bases from V and 3 bases from J, with 13 bases between. This CDR3 has 15 residues.